One sample yielded the 28 T cell receptor beta chains listed below, sequenced in a study of CD8+ T cells in alopecia areata. The sequencing template was cDNA reverse transcribed from extracted RNA. Produced via immunoSEQ multiplex PCR; TCRdb's table is partial and in-frame only. This sample yields around 140,000 clones, of which about 51% are seen a single time; 0.85% to 1% belongs to the top ten. The sequencing used CD4+ T cells sorted from blood, collected at week 0. These receptors all come from a human donor with alopecia areata.

This rearrangement joins TRBV7-2 to TRBJ1-1, with D hard to call. The CDR3 extends over 13 amino acids. Germline V gives CDR1 SGHTA, CDR2 FQGNSA. Trimming took off 1 base at V and 10 bases at J, with 13 bases between the two ends. The CDR3 region has the DNA TGTGCCAGCAGCTTAGTGGCAGCGTCGGGAGCTTTCTTT. Translation: CASSLVAASGAFF.

The chain has TRBV4-1 and TRBJ2-6, with 11 positions matching TRBD2. Trimming removed 1 base from V and 1 base from J; junction bases left unmatched: 15. The germline V gene has CDR1 MGHRA and CDR2 YSYEKL. This CDR3 spans 22 amino acids. The chain's CDR3 is CASSQVGHVAGGPGSGANVLTF. For the CDR3, the DNA is TGCGCCAGCAGCCAAGTTGGGCACGTAGCGGGAGGGCCGGGATCTGGGGCCAACGTCCTGACTTTC.

The chain links TRBV10-3 to TRBJ1-3, with D possibly TRBD1 on 5 matching bases. Germline V gives CDR1 ENHRY, CDR2 SYGVKD. Trimming stripped 10 bases from V and 0 bases from J, with 13 bases between. The CDR3 consists of 14 residues. This chain's CDR3 is CATSQGYSGNTIYF. The CDR3 DNA sequence: TGTGCCACTTCCCAGGGATACTCTGGAAACACCATATATTTT.

CDR3 in amino acids: CASSVGSGREKLFF. Here the CDR3 DNA reads TGTGCCAGCAGCGTAGGATCGGGCCGCGAAAAACTGTTTTTT. The chain combines TRBV9 with TRBJ1-4, with D unresolved. Germline V gene sequence: CDR1 SGDLS, CDR2 YYNGEE. This CDR3 has 14 residues. V lost 0 bases and J lost 8, with 11 bases in between. The variable domain in full, with the rest retrieved from reference TRBV9 and TRBJ1-4, is DSGVTQTPKHLITATGQRVTLRCSPRSGDLSVYWYQQSLDQGLQFLIQYYNGEERAKGNILERFSAQQFPDLHSELNLSSLELGDSALYFCASSVGSGREKLFFGSGTQLSVL.

The chain joins TRBV18 to TRBJ1-5, with unresolved D. This CDR3 has 15 amino acids. V lost 2 bases to trimming and J lost 3 bases, with 11 bases between them. CDR1 is KGHSH, CDR2 LQKENI, per germline. As DNA, the CDR3 is TGTGCCAGCTCACCATACCCAGATCCCAATCAGCCCCAGCATTTT. Protein sequence: CASSPYPDPNQPQHF.

V and J are TRBV5-4 and TRBJ2-7; TRBD2 agrees at 13 bases. This CDR3 is built from 17 residues. CDR1 and CDR2 (germline): SGHNT, YYREEE (reference sequence). After removal of 4 bases from V and 0 bases from J, the junction contained 7 bases not matched to a gene. The DNA of the CDR3 is TGTGCCAGCAGCACGGGACTAGCGGGGATAAGCTCCTACGAGCAGTACTTC. It specifies CASSTGLAGISSYEQYF.

The V gene is TRBV11-2, the J gene TRBJ2-5; unclear D gene. The germline gives CDR1 SGHAT, CDR2 FQNNGV. The length of the CDR3 is 12 residues. V was pared by 5 bases and J by 4 bases, with 8 bases between. DNA for the CDR3: TGTGCCAGCAGCGCCTGGAGAGAGACCCAGTACTTC. Encoded protein: CASSAWRETQYF.

This sequence joins TRBV9 and TRBJ2-5; 9 nucleotides agree with TRBD2. This CDR3 has 17 amino acids. V lost 1 base and J lost 4; bases outside the gene matches: 11. Germline V lookup: CDR1 SGDLS, CDR2 YYNGEE. CDR3 region: CASSVMPGGRALETQYF. CDR3 in DNA: TGTGCCAGCAGCGTAATGCCTGGCGGGAGGGCGTTAGAGACCCAGTACTTC.

The genes are TRBV15 and TRBJ1-2; 8 nucleotides align to TRBD1. The CDR3 sequence is 13 residues long. V lost 4 bases to trimming and J lost 10 bases; unmatched junction nucleotides: 8. Germline assignment: CDR1 LNHNV and CDR2 YYDKDF (reference sequence). Here the CDR3 reads CATSTRTGLDYTF. CDR3 bases: TGTGCCACCAGCACCAGGACAGGGTTGGACTACACCTTC.

This clone has a handful of counts. The chain links TRBV25-1 to TRBJ2-6; D gene unclear. Between the trimmed V and J ends, which lost 5 bases and 0 bases, there was a span of 2 bases. The CDR3 covers 13 residues. CDR1 MGHDK and CDR2 SYGVNS come from the germline V gene. CDR3 in amino acids: CASSHSGANVLTF. In nucleotides, the CDR3 is TGTGCCAGCAGTCACTCTGGGGCCAACGTCCTGACTTTC.

This clone appeared a few times. CDR3 sequence (DNA): TGCAGTGGTGAAGCCAAAAACATTCAGTACTTC. Translated: CSGEAKNIQYF. V gene TRBV20-1 combines with J gene TRBJ2-4; no reliable D call. The CDR3 totals 11 residues. Germline CDR1 is DFQATT and CDR2 is SNEGSKA (reference sequence). V lost 7 bases and J lost 0, with 4 bases in between.

The V gene is TRBV11-2, the J gene TRBJ2-2, with 11 bases lining up with TRBD2. The CDR3 has 15 residues. V gave up 3 bases and J gave up 4 bases; unmatched junction bases: 1. Germline V gene data show CDR1 as SGHAT and CDR2 as FQNNGV. The CDR3, as DNA: TGTGCCAGCAGCTTCGGGACTAGCGGCACCGGGGAGCTGTTTTTT. Protein product: CASSFGTSGTGELFF.

The rearrangement links TRBV25-1 to TRBJ2-7, with a possible D match to TRBD2 (6 bases). The CDR3 covers 13 residues. V was shortened by 4 bases and J by 9 bases, with 16 bases between the two germline ends. CDR1 is MGHDK, CDR2 SYGVNS, per germline. The CDR3 coding sequence is TGTGCCAGCAGTGCCCGGGACTGGGGTGGGCAGTACTTC. Translation: CASSARDWGGQYF.

The rearrangement uses TRBV9 and TRBJ2-1; D might be TRBD2 (6 bases). The CDR3 is 13 amino acids. Trimming pared 3 bases from V and 3 bases from J, leaving 7 bases between. Germline V gene lookup returns CDR1 SGDLS and CDR2 YYNGEE. CDR3 DNA: TGTGCCAGCAGCGCGGGAGTCTACAATGAGCAGTTCTTC. It encodes CASSAGVYNEQFF.

This clone was recorded a few times. This chain joins TRBV7-8 and TRBJ1-2; 7 bases are shared with TRBD1. The CDR3 has 14 amino acids. From germline, CDR1 is SGHVS and CDR2 FQNEAQ. V was pared by 4 bases and J by 4 bases, with 6 bases of the junction left unmatched. CDR3 sequence reads: CASSWDSETYGYTF. The DNA of the CDR3 is TGTGCCAGCAGCTGGGACAGTGAGACCTATGGCTACACCTTC.

The chain links TRBV7-2 to TRBJ1-2; tentatively, D is TRBD1 (5 bases). Trimming removed 5 bases at V and 7 bases at J, with 14 bases between. Germline V gene lookup returns CDR1 SGHTA and CDR2 FQGNSA. This CDR3 has 13 amino acids. The CDR3 DNA sequence: TGTGCCAGCAGCCCGACGGGGACCGGTGGCTACACCTTC. Residues: CASSPTGTGGYTF.

DNA for the CDR3: TGTGCCACCAGCAGAGAGCCAGGGAGGGTTCCCCAGCATTTT. This translates into CATSREPGRVPQHF. The chain is built from TRBV15 and TRBJ1-5; TRBD1 is a possible D gene (5 bases). CDR3 size: 14 residues. With 0 bases removed from V and 10 bases from J, the gap between germline ends came to 13 bases. Germline V gene sequence: CDR1 LNHNV, CDR2 YYDKDF (reference sequence).

The rearrangement links TRBV6-5 to TRBJ1-4; D gene uncertain. The germline CDR1 and CDR2 sequences are MNHEY and SVGAGI. With 6 bases removed from V and 4 bases from J, the gap between germline ends came to 9 bases. The CDR3 has 13 residues. The DNA of the CDR3 is TGTGCCAGCAGGGGTGGTGGTAATGAAAAACTGTTTTTT. Residues: CASRGGGNEKLFF.

The chain couples TRBV7-9 to TRBJ1-4; TRBD1 is a possible D gene (6 bases). Trimming removed 6 bases from V and 4 bases from J, with 12 bases in between. The CDR3 runs to 14 residues. The germline CDR1 and CDR2 sequences are SEHNR and FQNEAQ (reference sequence). The CDR3 sequence: CASSSGQFNEKLFF. In DNA, the CDR3 is TGTGCCAGCAGTTCCGGACAGTTTAATGAAAAACTGTTTTTT.

The chain has TRBV19 and TRBJ2-1, with 8 bases aligning to TRBD2. V lost 0 bases, J lost 7 bases, and 5 bases stayed unmatched. The CDR3 contains 15 residues. Per germline, CDR1 LNHDA and CDR2 SQIVND (reference sequence). This CDR3 is CASSIDGRAGNEQFF. The CDR3 region has the DNA TGTGCCAGTAGTATAGACGGGAGGGCCGGAAATGAGCAGTTCTTC. Combining the CDR3 with reference TRBV19 and TRBJ2-1 gives the whole variable domain DGGITQSPKYLFRKEGQNVTLSCEQNLNHDAMYWYRQDPGQGLRLIYYSQIVNDFQKGDIAEGYSVSREKKESFPLTVTSAQKNPTAFYLCASSIDGRAGNEQFFGPGTRLTVL.

The chain links TRBV29-1 to TRBJ2-2, with TRBD1 matching 10 bases. Looked up from germline, CDR1 is SQVTM and CDR2 is ANQGSEA. The CDR3 contains 16 residues. After removal of 7 bases from V and 4 bases from J, the junction contained 12 bases not matched to a gene. CDR3 nucleotides: TGCAGCGCTCAGCCCTGGGACAGGGGAGCCACCGGGGAGCTGTTTTTT. The encoded protein is CSAQPWDRGATGELFF.

This clone was found a few times. The rearrangement joins TRBV28 to TRBJ2-1, with D unclear. This CDR3 has 12 amino acids. V was cut by 1 base and J by 6 bases, with 4 bases left in between. The germline V gene encodes CDR1 MDHEN and CDR2 SYDVKM. CDR3 sequence reads: CASSLSVNEQFF. The CDR3 coding sequence is TGTGCCAGCAGTTTATCCGTCAATGAGCAGTTCTTC. Full variable domain (missing parts from reference TRBV28 and TRBJ2-1): DVKVTQSSRYLVKRTGEKVFLECVQDMDHENMFWYRQDPGLGLRLIYFSYDVKMKEKGDIPEGYSVSREKKERFSLILESASTNQTSMYLCASSLSVNEQFFGPGTRLTVL.

DNA of the CDR3: TGTGCCAGCAGTTCCCCTAAGGGGGGCGCGTTGAATGGCTACACCTTC. Residues: CASSSPKGGALNGYTF. This chain joins TRBV6-5 and TRBJ1-2, with D possibly being TRBD1 (6 bases). There are 16 residues in the CDR3. The V gene's germline CDR1 is MNHEY and CDR2 SVGAGI. Trimming removed 4 bases at V and 6 bases at J, with 21 bases between.

This clone was picked up a small number of times. The V and J genes are TRBV30 and TRBJ2-3, with TRBD2 identical over 12 bases. Germline V gene lookup returns CDR1 GTSNPN and CDR2 SVGIG (reference sequence). The CDR3 length is 18 residues. V lost 0 bases, J lost 4 bases, and 11 bases stayed unmatched. The CDR3 sequence: CAWSVMRSASGRADTQYF. The CDR3 DNA reads as TGTGCCTGGAGTGTTATGCGGTCTGCTAGCGGGAGGGCAGATACGCAGTATTTT.

The chain joins TRBV7-3 to TRBJ2-2, with D unresolved. Trimming removed 2 bases from V and 6 bases from J, with 13 bases in between. Looked up from germline, CDR1 is SGHTA and CDR2 is FQGTGA. The length of the CDR3 is 15 residues. The CDR3: CASSLRQGAPGELFF. Here the CDR3 DNA reads TGTGCCAGCAGCTTACGCCAAGGAGCTCCCGGGGAGCTGTTTTTT. The variable domain in full, with the rest retrieved from reference TRBV7-3 and TRBJ2-2, is GAGVSQTPSNKVTEKGKYVELRCDPISGHTALYWYRQSLGQGPEFLIYFQGTGAADDSGLPNDRFFAVRPEGSVSTLKIQRTERGDSAVYLCASSLRQGAPGELFFGEGSRLTVL.

This clone was found once. This rearrangement joins TRBV29-1 to TRBJ2-1; 7 nucleotides agree with TRBD2. CDR3 length: 17 amino acids. Trimming removed 6 bases from V and 2 bases from J; junction bases left unmatched: 16. CDR1 and CDR2 from the germline V gene are SQVTM and ANQGSEA. The CDR3: CSVPNKRDRGPYNEQFF. CDR3 bases: TGCAGCGTCCCTAACAAGCGGGACCGAGGACCCTACAATGAGCAGTTCTTC.

This rearrangement joins TRBV30 to TRBJ2-7, with D uncertain. The germline V and J ends were trimmed by 0 bases and 9 bases, with 12 bases remaining between them. The germline V gene encodes CDR1 GTSNPN and CDR2 SVGIG (reference sequence). There are 12 residues in the CDR3. CDR3 in amino acids: CAWSVSGFAQYF. The DNA of the CDR3 is TGTGCCTGGAGTGTATCTGGGTTCGCGCAGTACTTC.

The gene calls are TRBV25-1 and TRBJ2-2; D may be TRBD1 (6 bases). Trimming removed 0 bases from V and 4 bases from J, with 15 bases in between. Germline loops: CDR1 MGHDK, CDR2 SYGVNS. CDR3 size: 17 residues. Written as DNA, the CDR3 is TGTGCCAGCAGTGAATATCCCTCAGGGGCGAGCACCGGGGAGCTGTTTTTT. Translated, it gives CASSEYPSGASTGELFF.